These 23 T cell receptor beta chains came from one sample sequenced in a study of CD8 T cells in Susac syndrome. An amount of RNA that ranged from roughly 0.5 to 1 ug was reverse transcribed with random hexamers. TCRdb re-analysed the immunoSEQ multiplex PCR reads in MiXCR, keeping a single row per CDR3 protein. The repertoire consists of about 150,000 distinct CDR3 sequences, with roughly 94% occurring once and the leading ten covering over 0.2%. The specimen sequenced was CD8+ T cells from PBMCs. These receptors originate from a human donor with multiple sclerosis.

V gene TRBV7-9 combines with J gene TRBJ2-5, with TRBD2 matching over 9 bases. CDR1 is SEHNR and CDR2 is FQNEAQ in the germline V gene (reference sequence). The CDR3 covers 15 residues. V trimming: 1 base; J trimming: 6 bases; junction bases outside the gene matches: 6. The CDR3 sequence: CASSLEASGDKTQYF. CDR3 nucleotide sequence: TGTGCCAGCAGCTTAGAGGCTAGCGGGGATAAGACCCAGTACTTC.

This clonotype was counted once. The chain has TRBV15 and TRBJ1-1; D unresolved. The germline CDR1 and CDR2 sequences are LNHNV and YYDKDF (reference sequence). The CDR3 runs 15 residues. V was clipped by 0 bases and J by 1 base, with 9 bases between them. The chain's CDR3 is CATSRDRSKNTEAFF. CDR3 nucleotide sequence: TGTGCCACCAGCAGAGATCGGAGTAAGAACACTGAAGCTTTCTTT.

The chain links TRBV11-2 to TRBJ2-3, with 9 bases fitting TRBD2. Germline trimming cut 5 bases from V and 2 bases from J; bases unmatched to any gene: 8. CDR3 length: 16 residues. Germline lookup yields CDR1 SGHAT and CDR2 FQNNGV. CDR3: CASSVTRGGPTDTQYF. CDR3 nucleotides: TGTGCCAGCAGCGTGACGCGGGGGGGCCCCACAGATACGCAGTATTTT.

The rearrangement links TRBV30 to TRBJ2-3; a weak D match, TRBD2 (6 bases). Between the trimmed V and J ends, which lost 2 bases and 0 bases, there was a span of 21 bases. The CDR3 sequence is 18 residues long. The germline V gene encodes CDR1 GTSNPN and CDR2 SVGIG (reference sequence). CDR3 residues: CAWSSTRRRGTSTDTQYF. DNA for the CDR3: TGTGCCTGGAGTAGCACACGTAGGCGGGGAACAAGCACAGATACGCAGTATTTT.

The J gene is TRBJ2-1, the V gene TRBV7-9, with no clear D. V dropped 2 bases and J dropped 10 bases, with 6 bases sitting between them. The CDR3 loop spans 11 amino acids. CDR1 and CDR2 (germline): SEHNR, FQNEAQ (reference sequence). The CDR3 is CASSLQQEQFF. The DNA of the CDR3 is TGTGCCAGCAGCTTACAACAGGAGCAGTTCTTC.

V gene TRBV7-2 combines with J gene TRBJ2-1; unclear D gene. V was pared by 1 base and J by 3 bases, with 10 bases between. The CDR3 extends over 15 amino acids. Germline V gene sequence: CDR1 SGHTA, CDR2 FQGNSA. The CDR3 DNA sequence: TGTGCCAGCAGCTTAGTGTCGGTATACTACAATGAGCAGTTCTTC. The encoded protein is CASSLVSVYYNEQFF.

The chain employs TRBV2 and TRBJ2-3, with D unclear. The ends were cut back, 3 bases at V and 4 bases at J, with 11 bases in the middle. CDR1 and CDR2 from the germline V gene are SNHLY and FYNNEI. This CDR3 has 14 amino acids. DNA for the CDR3: TGTGCCAGCAGTGAGGTTATTTCGGCAGATACGCAGTATTTT. Translating gives CASSEVISADTQYF.

V usage is TRBV20-1 and J usage is TRBJ1-2; maybe TRBD1 (5 bases). The CDR3 covers 13 residues. The V and J ends lost 1 base and 4 bases respectively, with 10 bases between them. Germline CDR1 is DFQATT and CDR2 is SNEGSKA (reference sequence). CDR3 loop: CSARVRDRYGYTF. In nucleotides, the CDR3 is TGCAGTGCTAGAGTCAGGGATCGCTATGGCTACACCTTC.

This chain joins TRBV29-1 and TRBJ1-2; D call uncertain. CDR3 size: 10 residues. Germline CDR1 SQVTM, CDR2 ANQGSEA. Trimming stripped 2 bases from V and 7 bases from J, with 5 bases between. The DNA of the CDR3 is TGCAGCGTTGAACCAGGTGGCTACACCTTC. It translates to CSVEPGGYTF.

The V and J genes are TRBV7-9 and TRBJ2-3; maybe TRBD2 (7 bases). Germline-derived CDR1 and CDR2 are SEHNR and FQNEAQ (reference sequence). The CDR3 contains 16 residues. V lost 5 bases and J 1 base, leaving 16 bases between the germline ends. The CDR3 reads CASSQLSGGGTDTQYF. DNA of the CDR3: TGTGCCAGCAGCCAACTGTCGGGGGGCGGCACAGATACGCAGTATTTT.

CDR3 sequence reads: CASSLSGQGPNTEAFF. CDR3 DNA: TGTGCCAGCAGCCTGTCCGGACAGGGACCGAACACTGAAGCTTTCTTT. The chain links TRBV5-6 to TRBJ1-1; 8 bases match TRBD1. CDR3 length equals 16 residues. The J segment lost 1 base and the V segment lost 4 bases, leaving 9 bases of the junction unmatched. Germline CDR1 SGHDT, CDR2 YYEEEE.

The chain uses TRBV5-4 and TRBJ1-2, with 7 positions matching TRBD1. The V gene's germline CDR1 is SGHNT and CDR2 YYREEE (reference sequence). CDR3 size: 14 residues. The trim removed 4 bases at V and 3 bases at J, leaving 6 bases unmatched. In DNA form, the CDR3 reads TGTGCCAGCAGCACCGGACAGGCCTACTATGGCTACACCTTC. It encodes CASSTGQAYYGYTF.

Comments on this clonotype: At one of its ends the junction is not consistent with the germline gene, which may arise from a read error. The chain links TRBV15 to TRBJ2-1; D is possibly TRBD1 or TRBD2 (6 bases each). This CDR3 has 17 amino acids. Germline assignment: CDR1 LNHNV and CDR2 YYDKDF (reference sequence). The CDR3 nucleotides read TGTGCCACCAGCCGAGAACCCGGGGGCGTTGGAGTCAATGAGCAGTTCTTC. Its translation: CATSREPGGVGVNEQFF.

The chain recombines TRBV7-2 with TRBJ1-1, with D tentatively TRBD1 (5 bases). Trimming shortened V by 0 bases and J by 1 base, and 15 bases separated the two germline ends. The CDR3 sequence is 17 residues long. Germline values: CDR1 SGHTA, CDR2 FQGNSA. CDR3 sequence reads: CASSLARWQGGNTEAFF. The CDR3 DNA reads TGTGCCAGCAGCTTAGCGCGTTGGCAGGGTGGGAACACTGAAGCTTTCTTT.

The gene calls are TRBV20-1 and TRBJ2-7; 9 bases agree with TRBD1. Germline V gene sequence: CDR1 DFQATT, CDR2 SNEGSKA (reference sequence). The CDR3 is 14 residues long. The V and J ends lost 5 bases and 4 bases, in that order; junction bases with no gene match: 9. CDR3 coding DNA: TGCAGTGCTTTACCGGTGACAGGGGGGTACGAGCAGTACTTC. It yields the protein CSALPVTGGYEQYF.

The rearrangement uses TRBV13 and TRBJ2-7; weak D call: TRBD1 (6 bases). Trimming removed 4 bases from V and 2 bases from J, with 21 bases in between. This CDR3 comprises 17 residues. The germline V gene has CDR1 PRHDT and CDR2 FYEKMQ (reference sequence). For the CDR3, the DNA is TGTGCCAGCAGCTCCCATTCCGGGACACCGATTCCCTACGAGCAGTACTTC. This sequence encodes CASSSHSGTPIPYEQYF.

The chain has TRBV7-9 and TRBJ2-7, with D possibly TRBD2 on 6 matching bases. The germline V gene has CDR1 SEHNR and CDR2 FQNEAQ (reference sequence). The CDR3 is made up of 16 amino acids. V shed 0 bases and J shed 3 bases, with 15 bases lying between them. CDR3 sequence: CASSLAGGGHSYEQYF. DNA of the CDR3: TGTGCCAGCAGCTTAGCGGGAGGTGGACACAGCTACGAGCAGTACTTC.

This clonotype was seen at least ten times. V gene TRBV27 combines with J gene TRBJ1-1; D uncertain. The CDR3 is 13 residues long. Trimming took 2 bases from V and 1 from J, leaving 5 bases between them. Per germline, CDR1 MNHEY and CDR2 SMNVEV (reference sequence). CDR3 in amino acids: CASSLTGNTEAFF. DNA of the CDR3: TGTGCCAGCAGTTTAACGGGGAACACTGAAGCTTTCTTT.

The table lists this clonotype with a count of one. The rearrangement joins TRBV7-6 to TRBJ2-7; no clear D gene. V was cut by 1 base and J by 5 bases, with 9 bases left in between. The CDR3 has 13 residues. Germline V CDR1 and CDR2: SGHVS, FNYEAQ. The CDR3 DNA is TGTGCCAGCAGCTTAGGTGGGGTAAACGAGCAGTACTTC. Residues: CASSLGGVNEQYF.

The V call is TRBV3-1, the J call TRBJ1-1; no clear D. V lost 6 bases and J lost 1, with 12 bases in between. Germline CDR1 LGHDT, CDR2 YNNKEL (reference sequence). The CDR3 is made up of 14 amino acids. The CDR3 is CASRSSDGNTEAFF. As DNA, the CDR3 is TGTGCCAGCAGATCCTCGGACGGGAACACTGAAGCTTTCTTT.

The chain joins TRBV29-1 to TRBJ1-1, with D possibly TRBD1 on 6 matching bases. This CDR3 spans 14 amino acids. The germline V and J ends were trimmed by 4 bases and 6 bases, with 18 bases remaining between them. The germline V gene encodes CDR1 SQVTM and CDR2 ANQGSEA. The CDR3 DNA is TGCAGCGTTGGGTCTAGGGGGAAGGGGGCTGAAGCTTTCTTT. Translation gives CSVGSRGKGAEAFF. Supplemented by reference TRBV29-1 and TRBJ1-1, the full variable domain reads SAVISQKPSRDICQRGTSLTIQCQVDSQVTMMFWYRQQPGQSLTLIATANQGSEATYESGFVIDKFPISRPNLTFSTLTVSNMSPEDSSIYLCSVGSRGKGAEAFFGQGTRLTVV.

The chain uses TRBV20-1 and TRBJ1-1, with a possible D match to TRBD1 (5 bases). The CDR3 has 16 amino acids. Trimming left V 3 bases short and J 3 bases short, with 20 bases between. From germline, CDR1 is DFQATT and CDR2 SNEGSKA (reference sequence). The CDR3 loop is CSASRLGERVDTEAFF. CDR3 nucleotide sequence: TGCAGTGCTAGTCGATTGGGGGAACGGGTGGACACTGAAGCTTTCTTT.

The rearrangement uses TRBV29-1 and TRBJ1-1; D gene uncertain. The V end was cut by 1 base, the J end by 1 base, with 13 bases between. CDR1 is SQVTM and CDR2 is ANQGSEA in the germline V gene. The length of the CDR3 is 15 residues. CDR3 DNA sequence: TGCAGCGTTGAAGTTTATAGGACCGCGAACACTGAAGCTTTCTTT. Translation: CSVEVYRTANTEAFF.